Sequencing of this TCR beta chain was carried out in a study of blood T cell repertoires in COVID-19 (TCRdb year 2020). About the investigation overall: Collaborator samples came from the United States, Italy and Spain and covered acute and convalescent phases of COVID-19. The material from the prospective study consisted of cDNA or gDNA derived from T cells, B-cell-depleted T cells, or PBMCs. Subjects who had been exposed to COVID-19, were actively infected with it, or had recovered from it provided the deeply sampled blood TCRbeta repertoires that made up the dataset. The repertoires were released in a freely available public database intended as a resource for research on the immune response to SARS-CoV-2. The samples were drawn from two sources: the first 160 participants of the ongoing ImmuneRACE study, and about 1,300 subjects contributed by 6 global collaborators. The sample metadata nearly always contained a de-identified subject ID, COVID-19 status, age in years and sex. HLA class I and class II types, where available, came from metadata supplied by the sample provider rather than from assay-based typing.

Study-level results and caveats: How much clinical and demographic metadata was included differed by source and by participant, and the metadata was provided uncurated.

Counted from cysteine to phenylalanine, this CDR3 has 13 amino acids. Only the CDR3 DNA stays, 39 bases, in frame from base 1. V is shortened by 0 bases, J by 4 bases, and the region joining them spans 7 bases. CDR1 is given as SGHRS and CDR2 as YFSETQ, both from the germline V gene. Collaborating institutions collected whole blood in K2EDTA tubes following their own protocols. Collaborator samples were shipped for TCRbeta analysis as frozen whole blood, isolated PBMCs, or DNA extracted from either sample type. As to this clone: The clone's antigen remains unknown. There are no base qualities to consult, and no much larger clone falls within one base.

The immunoSEQ Assay, a bias-controlled multiplex PCR, was used to amplify TCRbeta CDR3 regions from genomic DNA. In the authors' own workflow: Within the assay, amplification of reference gene primers was used to estimate how many nucleated cells each sample contained. Sequence reads were collapsed and filtered to measure the absolute abundance of every unique TCRbeta CDR3 rearrangement. For each sample, productive Simpson clonality was calculated as the square root of Simpson's diversity index over productive rearrangements. The source is immuneACCESS, and TCRdb retained only in-frame sequences with V and J called. Part of the clones is not carried over; for the studies checked, unresolved V genes explain less than half of this, and the remainder is unexplained. V, J and clone size derive from that table, while D and trimming were established from the DNA sequence. This sample has 50,000 to 65,000 clones in its table, and 70% to 90% of those were observed once. Of the sample, approximately 3% is held by the ten largest clones.

This TCR derives from a man in his fifties with active COVID-19. The chain is assembled from TRBV5-1 and TRBJ2-5, with an unclear D gene assignment. The source material was peripheral blood. DNA sequence: TGCGCCAGCAGCTTGGCCGTGGCAGAGACCCAGTACTTC. Translated, it gives CASSLAVAETQYF.